A selection of T cell receptor beta chains follows, all from one sample in a study of T cells in Graves' hyperthyroidism and ophthalmopathy. TCRdb reanalysed the multiplex PCR reads using MiXCR and keeps one entry per CDR3 protein. The sample consists of 400,000 to 500,000 distinct CDR3 sequences, roughly an eighth of them appearing once. The sample taken for sequencing was blood. Receptors were obtained from a young woman with Graves' hyperthyroidism. CDR3s include the opening cysteine and the closing phenylalanine or tryptophan. The D gene is left open where the match is weak. Clone size is stated in some rows and not others, as once, few, many or a class when expanded.

D gene	V gene	clone size	J gene	CDR3 DNA	CDR3 protein
-	TRBV5-1	few	TRBJ1-6	TGCGCCACCAGAGGTGTAGGAAATAATTCACCCCTCCACTTT	CATRGVGNNSPLHF
-	TRBV29-1	many	TRBJ1-1	TGCAGCGTTGAAGGGGCTTTGAACACTGAAGCTTTCTTT	CSVEGALNTEAFF
TRBD1	TRBV4-1	-	TRBJ1-1	TGCGCCAGCAGCCATCCCGGGGGGACAGCCCAAGCTTTCTTT	CASSHPGGTAQAFF
TRBD2	TRBV13	-	TRBJ2-7	TGTGCCAGCAGCACGACCGGGACTAGCGACTACGAGCAGTACTTC	CASSTTGTSDYEQYF
-	TRBV7-2	many	TRBJ1-4	TGTGCCAGCAGCTTAGCTGATCTTCCCAATGAAAAACTGTTTTTT	CASSLADLPNEKLFF
TRBD1	TRBV6-5	-	TRBJ1-6	TGTGCCAGCAGTTACGCCGCGGACAGGGGGCTCCACTTT	CASSYAADRGLHF
TRBD2	TRBV20-1	many	TRBJ2-1	TGCAGTGCTACGACCGGACTAGCGGGGCAAAATGAGCAGTTCTTC	CSATTGLAGQNEQFF
TRBD2	TRBV20-1	-	TRBJ2-3	TGCAGTGCTAGAGATGGGCGGACTAGCGGGAGATCAAATACGCAGTATTTT	CSARDGRTSGRSNTQYF
-	TRBV2	-	TRBJ2-1	TGTGCCAACAGCCAAGACCCGAGAAGCACGGATGAGCAGTTCTTC	CANSQDPRSTDEQFF
-	TRBV27	many	TRBJ1-1	TGTGCCACCTCGGACCAGGAAAACACTGAAGCTTTCTTT	CATSDQENTEAFF
-	TRBV6-1	many	TRBJ1-1	TGTGCCAGCAGTGGACAGGTAGGGACTGAAGCTTTCTTT	CASSGQVGTEAFF
-	TRBV3-1	many	TRBJ2-3	TGTGCCAGCAGCCCAGGGGGGGAAGGCACAGATACGCAGTATTTT	CASSPGGEGTDTQYF
-	TRBV28	few	TRBJ1-2	TGTGCCAGCAGTTTATTCTTGCAGGAGAGCTATGGCTACACCTTC	CASSLFLQESYGYTF
TRBD2	TRBV5-4	many	TRBJ2-7	TGTGCCAGCACCCTAGCGGGAAGCAGCTACGAGCAGTACTTC	CASTLAGSSYEQYF
-	TRBV6-1	many	TRBJ2-1	TGTGCCAGCAAAGCGGACAGCCTACTCAATGAGCAGTTCTTC	CASKADSLLNEQFF
TRBD1	TRBV28	few	TRBJ1-6	TGTGCCAGCAGGACAGGGGGATCGATGTCCTATAATTCACCCCTCCACTTT	CASRTGGSMSYNSPLHF
TRBD1	TRBV28	few	TRBJ2-4	TGTGCCAGCAGTTTAACGGGCAGGGGGAACATTCAGTACTTC	CASSLTGRGNIQYF
-	TRBV6-1	many	TRBJ1-2	TGTGCCAGCAGGAGGCGGGGCGCAGGTGGCTACACCTTC	CASRRRGAGGYTF
-	TRBV13	few	TRBJ2-7	TGTGCCAGCAGTGCCCGAGGGGGACTAACCTACGAGCAGTACTTC	CASSARGGLTYEQYF
-	TRBV3-1	many	TRBJ2-7	TGTGCCAGCAGCCAAGCGGGGAACTACGAGCAGTACTTC	CASSQAGNYEQYF
-	TRBV27	many	TRBJ2-3	TGTGCCAGCGCTGGTTATGGGGCAGTCCAGGGGTTCGGTGCTAGCACAGATACGCAGTATTTT	CASAGYGAVQGFGASTDTQYF
-	TRBV6-1	many	TRBJ1-1	TGTGCCAGTAACCGGGAGAACACTGAAGCTTTCTTT	CASNRENTEAFF
TRBD2	TRBV5-1	once	TRBJ2-7	TGCGCCAGCAGCCCCGGACTAGCGGACCTATCCTACGAGCAGTACTTC	CASSPGLADLSYEQYF
-	TRBV6-1	-	TRBJ2-1	TGTGCCAGCAGTGAAGCTGGGGGAGCCTTCGATGAGCAGTTCTTC	CASSEAGGAFDEQFF
TRBD1	TRBV19	many	TRBJ2-3	TGTGCCAGTACTACTCACGGGACAGTTAGCACAGATACGCAGTATTTT	CASTTHGTVSTDTQYF
-	TRBV28	many	TRBJ1-1	TGTGCCAGTACGAGCGGGGGGTGGAACACTGAAGCTTTCTTT	CASTSGGWNTEAFF
TRBD2	TRBV28	many	TRBJ2-1	TGTGCCAGCAGTCCCAGAGGAGCGGGAGCTCTGTATGAGCAGTTCTTC	CASSPRGAGALYEQFF
TRBD1	TRBV7-2	many	TRBJ2-5	TGTGCCAGCAGCTTTGGACAGGGGCAAGAGACCCAGTACTTC	CASSFGQGQETQYF
-	TRBV4-1	-	TRBJ2-7	TGCGCCAGCAGCCACACAGGAAGTTCCTACGAGCAGTACTTC	CASSHTGSSYEQYF
TRBD2	TRBV9	few	TRBJ2-1	TGTGCCAGCAGCGCGATTAAAGGGACTAGCGGGATAGCTGTTGAGCAGTTCTTC	CASSAIKGTSGIAVEQFF
-	TRBV15	many	TRBJ2-7	TGTGCCACCAGCAGAGTCAGGGGCGCCTACGAGCAGTACTTC	CATSRVRGAYEQYF
-	TRBV13	few	TRBJ2-3	TGTGCCAGCAGCTTATTTGGGTTGGGGGGCACAGATACGCAGTATTTT	CASSLFGLGGTDTQYF
-	TRBV6-1	many	TRBJ2-7	TGTGCCAGCAGCCACCGGGGGTCCTACGAGCAGTACTTC	CASSHRGSYEQYF
-	TRBV25-1	few	TRBJ2-1	TGTGCCAGCAGTGTAGTTGGGCAGGGTAACAATGAGCAGTTCTTC	CASSVVGQGNNEQFF
-	TRBV7-9	-	TRBJ2-6	TGTGCCAGCAGCCCCGTAGCTGGGGCCAACGTCCTGACTTTC	CASSPVAGANVLTF
-	TRBV5-6	many	TRBJ1-3	TGTGCCAGCACCAGTCGAGGATCTGGAAACACCATATATTTT	CASTSRGSGNTIYF
TRBD2	TRBV5-1	few	TRBJ2-5	TGCGCCAGCAGCTTGGGAGGGACTAGCGGAGAGACCCAGTACTTC	CASSLGGTSGETQYF
-	TRBV13	-	TRBJ1-1	TGTGCCAGCAGCCAACAGGGCGGGGAAGCTTTCTTT	CASSQQGGEAFF
-	TRBV20-1	few	TRBJ2-1	TGCAGTGCTTCGACAGAAGCCTACAATGAGCAGTTCTTC	CSASTEAYNEQFF
TRBD2	TRBV5-1	-	TRBJ2-3	TGCGCCAGCAGCATGGGACTAGCGGGAGGGACGGGCAGCACAGATACGCAGTATTTT	CASSMGLAGGTGSTDTQYF
-	TRBV7-9	-	TRBJ1-3	TGTGCCAGCAGCACGCCGGGAACTGGAAACACCATATATTTT	CASSTPGTGNTIYF
-	TRBV27	many	TRBJ2-1	TGTGCCAGCAGTTTATTCTCGAGCTCTGGATCCTACAATGAGCAGTTCTTC	CASSLFSSSGSYNEQFF
-	TRBV20-1	many	TRBJ2-1	TGCAGTGCTAGAGATTGGGGTTTTAGCAGCCATGAGCAGTTCTTC	CSARDWGFSSHEQFF
TRBD2	TRBV7-3	many	TRBJ2-1	TGTGCCAGCAGCCCCACCCCACTAGCCAACGGGGGGAATGAGCAGTTCTTC	CASSPTPLANGGNEQFF
-	TRBV7-9	-	TRBJ1-6	TGTGCCAGCAGCTGGGTATTGTCGGGATCGAATTCACCCCTCCACTTT	CASSWVLSGSNSPLHF
TRBD1	TRBV9	few	TRBJ1-2	TGTGCCAGCAGCGTTGGACAGGGGGCCTATGGCTACACCTTC	CASSVGQGAYGYTF
-	TRBV5-1	many	TRBJ1-1	TGCGCCAGCAGCCTGCCCACCCTAAACACTGAAGCTTTCTTT	CASSLPTLNTEAFF
-	TRBV27	many	TRBJ2-1	TGTGCCAGCAGAACCTTGAATGAGCAGTTCTTC	CASRTLNEQFF
-	TRBV19	many	TRBJ1-1	TGTGCCAGTAGTGCGACGAGGAGGAACACTGAAGCTTTCTTT	CASSATRRNTEAFF
-	TRBV24-1	many	TRBJ2-3	TGTGCCACCAGTGAACCTAGCGCCAACCCTTCAGATACGCAGTATTTT	CATSEPSANPSDTQYF
-	TRBV30	many	TRBJ1-1	TGTGCCTGGAGGGCTTACGGTACTGAAGCTTTCTTT	CAWRAYGTEAFF
TRBD2	TRBV11-2	many	TRBJ2-7	TGTGCCAGCAGCTTAGCCGGGGGGGACTACGAGCAGTACTTC	CASSLAGGDYEQYF
-	TRBV12-3/TRBV12-4	many	TRBJ1-6	TGTGCCAGCAGTCTACAGGGATCGAATTCACCCCTCCACTTT	CASSLQGSNSPLHF
-	TRBV5-1	-	TRBJ1-4	TGCGCCAGCCGGAGGTCGTCTCTAGTAGCTGAAAAACTGTTTTTT	CASRRSSLVAEKLFF
TRBD2	TRBV28	many	TRBJ2-7	TGTGCCAGCAGTTTTGTTAGGGCGGGAGGTTCCTACGAGCAGTACTTC	CASSFVRAGGSYEQYF
-	TRBV28	few	TRBJ1-4	TGTGCCAGCAGAGTTTCTAATGAAAAACTGTTTTTT	CASRVSNEKLFF
-	TRBV29-1	-	TRBJ2-7	TGCAGCGTTGGCGCGGGGTCAAGGTCCTACGAGCAGTACTTC	CSVGAGSRSYEQYF
-	TRBV5-1	many	TRBJ1-1	TGCGCCAGCAGAAGTAGCAGGGGAGGCACTGAAGCTTTCTTT	CASRSSRGGTEAFF
-	TRBV28	many	TRBJ2-7	TGTGCCAGCCTGGCAGGCAGCTCCTACGAGCAGTACTTC	CASLAGSSYEQYF
-	TRBV5-4	-	TRBJ2-5	TGTGCCAGCAGCTTAGGGTATGCGAGTTCCCAAGAGACCCAGTACTTC	CASSLGYASSQETQYF